The 30 T cell receptor beta chains reported below all come from one sample, sequenced in a study of T-cell memory formation after mild COVID-19. One entry per CDR3 protein, called by TCRdb with MiXCR from the 5' RACE reads. The sample includes about 470,000 distinct CDR3 sequences, 20% to 25% of them seen just once. The sequencing input was PBMCs or a T cell subset sorted from them (not recorded which). The receptors here all came from an adult woman who had mild COVID-19 (a few samples of this study predate the infection). Cell type and time point are not known.

This clonotype was detected only a few times. The rearrangement uses TRBV25-1 and TRBJ1-2, with a weak D call TRBD1 (6 bases). V was clipped by 5 bases and J by 4 bases, with 8 bases between them. CDR1 is MGHDK, CDR2 SYGVNS, per germline. The CDR3 spans 12 residues. In DNA, the CDR3 is TGTGCCAGCAGTAAACAGGGCTATGGCTACACCTTC. Its protein is CASSKQGYGYTF.

Written as DNA, the CDR3 is TGTGCCAGCAGCTTGGAACAGGGCGCCGGGAAGACCCAGTACTTC. Translated: CASSLEQGAGKTQYF. The V gene is TRBV5-6, the J gene TRBJ2-5; perhaps TRBD1 as D (6 bases). Germline assignment: CDR1 SGHDT and CDR2 YYEEEE. CDR3 length: 15 amino acids. V was pared by 0 bases and J by 6 bases, with 15 bases between.

This sequence joins TRBV19 and TRBJ1-2, with D possibly being TRBD1 (6 bases). CDR3 length: 15 residues. CDR1 is LNHDA and CDR2 is SQIVND in the germline V gene (reference sequence). Between the trimmed V and J ends, which lost 5 bases and 6 bases, there was a span of 19 bases. The CDR3: CASSSWDITRDGYTF. The CDR3 DNA reads TGTGCCAGTAGTTCCTGGGACATTACTAGGGATGGCTACACCTTC.

This chain connects TRBV11-3 to TRBJ2-7, with D hard to call. V lost 5 bases to trimming and J lost 6 bases, with 14 bases between them. Germline CDR1 reads SGHNT; CDR2 reads YENEEA. CDR3 length: 13 amino acids. This CDR3 is CASSDSPYSEQYF. The CDR3 DNA is TGTGCCAGCAGCGACTCCCCTTACAGCGAGCAGTACTTC.

The V gene is TRBV12-3 or TRBV12-4, the J gene TRBJ2-5; D is possibly TRBD1 (5 bases). The CDR3 is 15 amino acids. Deletions cut 4 bases from V and 5 bases from J, with 17 bases between. The CDR3 sequence is CASSSRATPGETQYF. DNA for the CDR3: TGTGCCAGCAGTTCTCGGGCCACCCCAGGGGAGACCCAGTACTTC.

This chain joins TRBV24-1 and TRBJ2-7; D possibly corresponds to TRBD2 (6 bases). V lost 5 bases to trimming and J lost 0 bases, with 13 bases between them. The CDR3 spans 15 residues. Germline CDR1 KGHDR, CDR2 SFDVKD. The CDR3 coding sequence is TGTGCCACCAGTGCCCGCGGGACTGTCTCCTACGAGCAGTACTTC. This gives the protein CATSARGTVSYEQYF.

At least ten counts were recorded for this clonotype. The chain carries TRBV6-2 or TRBV6-3 and TRBJ1-1, with a weak D call TRBD1 (5 bases). The V end was cut by 0 bases, the J end by 0 bases, with 14 bases between. This CDR3 spans 17 amino acids. Germline CDR1 and CDR2: MNHEY and SVGEGT. CDR3 protein: CASSYSRQSGLNTEAFF. In nucleotides, the CDR3 is TGTGCCAGCAGTTACTCCCGACAGAGCGGCCTGAACACTGAAGCTTTCTTT.

The table lists this clonotype with a few counts. The chain recombines TRBV7-9 with TRBJ1-1, with D unclear. This CDR3 contains 12 residues. CDR1 is SEHNR, CDR2 FQNEAQ, per germline (reference sequence). With 4 bases removed from V and 5 bases from J, the gap between germline ends came to 8 bases. CDR3 bases: TGTGCCAGCAGCTCAGTTTGGACTGAAGCTTTCTTT. This translates into CASSSVWTEAFF.

The sample holds a few counts of this clonotype. The V call is TRBV7-9, the J call TRBJ2-7; 7 bases are a match to TRBD1. V lost 4 bases and J lost 5; bases outside the gene matches: 11. This CDR3 comprises 15 residues. Germline lookup yields CDR1 SEHNR and CDR2 FQNEAQ (reference sequence). CDR3: CASSYHRGPVDEQYF. DNA for the CDR3: TGTGCCAGCAGCTATCACAGGGGCCCGGTTGACGAGCAGTACTTC.

This clonotype was counted between two and nine times. The chain couples TRBV7-9 to TRBJ2-1; 8 nucleotides match TRBD2. CDR1 SEHNR and CDR2 FQNEAQ come from the germline V gene (reference sequence). V lost 8 bases to trimming and J lost 6 bases; unmatched junction nucleotides: 24. This CDR3 spans 19 amino acids. CDR3 bases: TGTGCCAGCGTATATCTTTCCTCGGGCCTAGCGGGCCTAAGCAATGAGCAGTTCTTC. It codes for CASVYLSSGLAGLSNEQFF.

This clonotype has a handful of counts. The V call is TRBV27, the J call TRBJ2-1; 14 bases are shared with TRBD2. This CDR3 is built from 16 residues. Germline values: CDR1 MNHEY, CDR2 SMNVEV (reference sequence). V was pared by 5 bases and J by 8 bases, with 8 bases of the junction left unmatched. For the CDR3, the DNA is TGTGCCAGCAGTCCCTGGGGGACTAGCGGGAGTGATGAGCAGTTCTTC. It encodes CASSPWGTSGSDEQFF.

The V call is TRBV7-2, the J call TRBJ1-1; no clear D gene. The germline V gene encodes CDR1 SGHTA and CDR2 FQGNSA. The CDR3 length is 13 residues. V was cut by 8 bases and J by 4 bases, with 14 bases left in between. DNA of the CDR3: TGTGCCAGCGGGTTTGCCCTTCTCACTGAAGCTTTCTTT. It yields the protein CASGFALLTEAFF.

The chain is built from TRBV7-9 and TRBJ2-1, with 7 positions matching TRBD2. Germline lookup yields CDR1 SEHNR and CDR2 FQNEAQ (reference sequence). The CDR3 runs 19 residues. Germline trimming cut 5 bases from V and 0 bases from J; bases unmatched to any gene: 16. CDR3 in DNA: TGTGCCAGCAGCCCCCGGGCTAGCGGCCAAAGGAGCTCCTACAATGAGCAGTTCTTC. It specifies CASSPRASGQRSSYNEQFF.

As DNA, the CDR3 is TGCGCCAGCAGCTCCTTAGCGGGGGCCTCCTACAATGAGCAGTTCTTC. Translation gives CASSSLAGASYNEQFF. The rearrangement joins TRBV5-1 to TRBJ2-1, with 9 positions matching TRBD2. The CDR3 totals 16 residues. CDR1 is SGHRS and CDR2 is YFSETQ in the germline V gene. The V gene end was trimmed by 3 bases and the J gene end by 0 bases; junction bases not matched to a gene: 4.

The V call is TRBV29-1, the J call TRBJ2-2; TRBD2 aligns across 7 bases. Germline V lookup: CDR1 SQVTM, CDR2 ANQGSEA. This CDR3 comprises 15 residues. Germline trimming cut 3 bases from V and 3 bases from J; bases unmatched to any gene: 7. CDR3 region: CSVESGDLYTGELFF. DNA for the CDR3: TGCAGCGTTGAGAGCGGGGACTTATACACCGGGGAGCTGTTTTTT.

The rearrangement joins TRBV24-1 to TRBJ2-5, with 12 bases fitting TRBD1. The CDR3 has 16 residues. The germline V gene has CDR1 KGHDR and CDR2 SFDVKD. Trimming cost V 2 bases and J 4 bases; bases outside gene matches: 4. The CDR3 region has the DNA TGTGCCACCAGTGATTCCGGGACAGGGGGCCTAGAGACCCAGTACTTC. It yields the protein CATSDSGTGGLETQYF.

The chain employs TRBV14 and TRBJ2-7; D is unclear. The CDR3 runs to 12 residues. Germline V gives CDR1 SGHDN, CDR2 FVKESK. Trimming stripped 5 bases from V and 5 bases from J, with 10 bases between. This CDR3 reads CASSDGVDEQYF. The DNA for the CDR3 is TGTGCCAGCAGCGACGGTGTCGACGAGCAGTACTTC.

This clonotype was counted only a few times. This chain connects TRBV6-5 to TRBJ1-5; D gene uncertain. CDR3 size: 14 residues. V shed 10 bases and J shed 2 bases, with 15 bases lying between them. Per germline, CDR1 MNHEY and CDR2 SVGAGI. This CDR3 reads CATSPDRGNQPQHF. Written as DNA, the CDR3 is TGTGCCACCTCCCCCGATAGGGGCAATCAGCCCCAGCATTTT.

This clonotype was observed a handful of times. The chain joins TRBV5-1 to TRBJ1-1; weak D call: TRBD1 (5 bases). This CDR3 spans 17 amino acids. Germline V gene data show CDR1 as SGHRS and CDR2 as YFSETQ. V was clipped by 4 bases and J by 1 base, with 20 bases between them. The CDR3 DNA sequence: TGCGCCAGCAGCCATGCAGTTGTGGGGCAGGGGAACACTGAAGCTTTCTTT. Encoded protein: CASSHAVVGQGNTEAFF.

The chain combines TRBV29-1 with TRBJ2-7, with 8 positions matching TRBD1. CDR3 length: 13 amino acids. The germline gives CDR1 SQVTM, CDR2 ANQGSEA. With 7 bases clipped from V and 3 bases from J, the junction kept 8 bases outside the gene matches. CDR3 bases: TGCAGCGCCCGGACTGGACAGGGCTACGAGCAGTACTTC. It codes for CSARTGQGYEQYF.

The sample holds a few counts of this clonotype. V usage is TRBV7-9 and J usage is TRBJ2-5; the match to TRBD2 covers 14 bases. Germline lookup yields CDR1 SEHNR and CDR2 FQNEAQ (reference sequence). CDR3 length: 15 amino acids. V lost 5 bases and J lost 3; bases outside the gene matches: 2. In nucleotides, the CDR3 is TGTGCCAGCAGCAGGGGACTAGCGGGAGAAGAGACCCAGTACTTC. Translation gives CASSRGLAGEETQYF.

The genes are TRBV20-1 and TRBJ2-5; TRBD2 aligns across 12 bases. The CDR3 extends over 16 amino acids. Losses at the gene ends were 2 bases for V and 5 bases for J; bases not matched to a gene: 9. CDR1 and CDR2 (germline): DFQATT, SNEGSKA (reference sequence). The CDR3 DNA is TGCAGTGCTAGATCTATGACTAGCGGGAGTAGGGAGACCCAGTACTTC. Its protein product is CSARSMTSGSRETQYF.

The rearrangement links TRBV20-1 to TRBJ1-1; tentative D call: TRBD1 (6 bases). The CDR3 sequence is 15 residues long. V was trimmed by 0 bases and J by 3 bases, leaving 14 bases between them. CDR1 is DFQATT and CDR2 is SNEGSKA in the germline V gene (reference sequence). The CDR3 reads CSARDVRGVDTEAFF. As DNA, the CDR3 is TGCAGTGCTAGAGATGTCAGGGGAGTCGACACTGAAGCTTTCTTT.

The chain is built from TRBV20-1 and TRBJ2-7, with D perhaps TRBD2 (6 bases). V shed 0 bases and J shed 5 bases, with 11 bases lying between them. Germline lookup yields CDR1 DFQATT and CDR2 SNEGSKA (reference sequence). The CDR3 contains 13 residues. The CDR3 region is CSARDPGADEQYF. The CDR3 region has the DNA TGCAGTGCTAGAGATCCGGGAGCTGACGAGCAGTACTTC.

This clonotype was seen only a few times. This chain joins TRBV29-1 and TRBJ2-3, with TRBD2 identical over 12 bases. The CDR3 has 15 amino acids. J lost 0 bases, V lost 5 bases, and 3 bases had no gene match. CDR1 and CDR2 (germline): SQVTM, ANQGSEA. The chain's CDR3 is CSVILAGGSTDTQYF. CDR3 nucleotides: TGCAGCGTTATTCTAGCGGGGGGGAGCACAGATACGCAGTATTTT.

This clonotype was counted a few times. The chain couples TRBV24-1 to TRBJ2-7, with 7 bases fitting TRBD2. This CDR3 region has 15 residues. The trim removed 2 bases at V and 3 bases at J, leaving 6 bases unmatched. CDR1 is KGHDR, CDR2 SFDVKD, per germline. The CDR3 protein is CATSDSGTKGYEQYF. The CDR3 DNA follows: TGTGCCACCAGTGATTCCGGGACTAAGGGCTACGAGCAGTACTTC.

This clonotype has more than one count but fewer than ten. The chain joins TRBV15 to TRBJ2-1, with D perhaps TRBD1 (6 bases). CDR1 LNHNV and CDR2 YYDKDF come from the germline V gene (reference sequence). There are 16 residues in the CDR3. V shed 0 bases and J shed 5 bases, with 14 bases lying between them. CDR3: CATSRDGGGLDNEQFF. CDR3 bases: TGTGCCACCAGCAGAGATGGGGGCGGGTTAGACAATGAGCAGTTCTTC.

This chain joins TRBV20-1 and TRBJ1-3; 11 bases line up with TRBD1. Germline CDR1 is DFQATT and CDR2 is SNEGSKA (reference sequence). Trimming took 0 bases from V and 9 from J; bases not matched to a gene: 4. The CDR3 runs 14 residues. The CDR3 DNA is TGCAGTGCTAGAGATCTCGGGACAGGGGGCACCATATATTTT. It is translated as CSARDLGTGGTIYF.

This chain joins TRBV18 and TRBJ2-1; 10 bases align to TRBD2. V dropped 0 bases and J dropped 7; count of bases not matched to a gene: 9. The CDR3 runs to 17 residues. The germline gives CDR1 KGHSH, CDR2 LQKENI. The CDR3 DNA reads as TGTGCCAGCTCACCACCTAGCGGGAGGAACTCTGAGAATGAGCAGTTCTTC. Protein: CASSPPSGRNSENEQFF.

This clonotype has a count of ten or more. The rearrangement uses TRBV20-1 and TRBJ2-7; D ambiguous. The CDR3 is 14 residues long. Germline-derived CDR1 and CDR2 are DFQATT and SNEGSKA (reference sequence). Trimming stripped 5 bases from V and 5 bases from J, with 19 bases between. The CDR3 nucleotides read TGCAGTGCTTCCGATGGACCTCCGCAGGACGAGCAGTACTTC. Translating gives CSASDGPPQDEQYF.